This T cell receptor beta chain was captured by sequencing in a study of blood T cells in healthy people across ages. The CDR3 totals 13 residues. Trimming removed 0 bases from V and 7 bases from J, with 11 bases in between. The germline gives CDR1 SQVTM, CDR2 ANQGSEA. Using a J-beta primer mix together with a sample-barcoded 5' primer, a second PCR was run for roughly 7 to 12 cycles. TCRdb passed the 5' RACE reads through MiXCR, listing each CDR3 protein once. Here the sample spans over 1,300,000 distinct CDR3 sequences, approximately 59% being singletons. This clonotype turned up a few times. The V and J genes are TRBV29-1 and TRBJ2-3, with D perhaps matching TRBD1 (7 bases). The sequence was collected from a man in his late teens or twenties in good health. Sequencing was performed on blood. CDR3 sequence: CSVEDPGGNTQYF. The CDR3 DNA sequence: TGCAGCGTTGAAGATCCAGGGGGGAATACGCAGTATTTT.